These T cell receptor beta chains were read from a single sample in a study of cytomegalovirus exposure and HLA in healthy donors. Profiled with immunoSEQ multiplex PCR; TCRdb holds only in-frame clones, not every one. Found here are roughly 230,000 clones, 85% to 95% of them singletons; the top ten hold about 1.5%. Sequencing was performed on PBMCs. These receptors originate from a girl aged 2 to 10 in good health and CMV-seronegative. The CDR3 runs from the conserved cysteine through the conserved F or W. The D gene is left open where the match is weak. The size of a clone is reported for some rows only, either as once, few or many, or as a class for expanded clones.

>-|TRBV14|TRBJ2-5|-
CASSLPQRGGWETQYF
TGTGCCAGCAGCCTTCCTCAGAGGGGGGGATGGGAGACCCAGTACTTC
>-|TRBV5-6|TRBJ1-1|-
CASSFGNTEAFF
TGTGCCAGCAGCTTCGGGAACACTGAAGCTTTCTTT
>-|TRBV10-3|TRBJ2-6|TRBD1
CAIRETGVGANVLTF
TGTGCCATCAGGGAGACAGGGGTTGGGGCCAACGTCCTGACTTTC
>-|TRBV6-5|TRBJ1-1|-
CASSYSPGEAFF
TGTGCCAGCAGTTACTCGCCGGGAGAAGCTTTCTTT
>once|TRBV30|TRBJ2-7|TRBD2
CAWSVGAGGEQYF
TGTGCCTGGAGTGTTGGGGCGGGGGGCGAGCAGTACTTC
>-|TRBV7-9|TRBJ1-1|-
CASSLQTDKEAFF
TGTGCCAGCAGCTTGCAAACAGATAAAGAAGCTTTCTTT
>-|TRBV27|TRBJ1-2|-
CASRAGHEVLYGYTF
TGTGCCAGCAGAGCAGGACATGAAGTACTCTATGGCTACACCTTC
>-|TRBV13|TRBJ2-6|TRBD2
CASSIAERRRASGEAGANVLTF
TGTGCCAGCAGCATTGCTGAACGTCGAAGGGCTAGCGGGGAGGCTGGGGCCAACGTCCTGACTTTC
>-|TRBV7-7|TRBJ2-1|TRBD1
CASSSATGENNEQFF
TGTGCTAGCAGCTCTGCGACAGGGGAAAACAATGAGCAGTTCTTC
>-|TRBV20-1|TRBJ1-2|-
CSASRYTF
TGCAGTGCTAGCAGATACACCTTC
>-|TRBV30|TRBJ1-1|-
CARQGGLNTEAFF
TGTGCCCGACAAGGAGGGTTGAACACTGAAGCTTTCTTT
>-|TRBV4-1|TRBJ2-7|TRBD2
CASSQGLAGVGEQYF
TGCGCCAGCAGCCAGGGACTAGCGGGAGTTGGCGAGCAGTACTTC
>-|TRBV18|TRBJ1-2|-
CASSPPNRDGYTF
TGTGCCAGCTCACCTCCTAACAGGGATGGCTACACCTTC
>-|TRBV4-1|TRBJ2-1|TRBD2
CASSRTSGNYNEQFF
TGCGCCAGCAGTCGGACTAGCGGGAATTACAATGAGCAGTTCTTC
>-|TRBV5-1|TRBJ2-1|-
CASSPRGEVDEQFF
TGCGCCAGCAGCCCCAGGGGAGAGGTGGATGAGCAGTTCTTC
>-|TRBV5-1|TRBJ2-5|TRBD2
CASSVGLADQETQYF
TGCGCCAGCAGTGTGGGCCTAGCGGATCAAGAGACCCAGTACTTC
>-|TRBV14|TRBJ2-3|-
CASSQAEFYSTQYF
TGTGCCAGCAGCCAAGCCGAATTCTATAGTACGCAGTATTTT
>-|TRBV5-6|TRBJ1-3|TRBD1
CASSSGQTSGNTIYF
TGTGCCAGCAGCTCGGGACAGACCTCTGGAAACACCATATATTTT
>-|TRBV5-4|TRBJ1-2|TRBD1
CASRPTGGRGYTF
TGTGCCAGCAGGCCTACAGGGGGTAGGGGCTACACCTTC
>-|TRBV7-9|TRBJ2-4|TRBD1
CASSRARTGVNIQYF
TGTGCCAGCAGCCGGGCGAGGACAGGGGTGAACATTCAGTACTTC
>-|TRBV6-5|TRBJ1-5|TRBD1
CASRQGQGNNQPQHF
TGTGCCAGCAGGCAGGGACAGGGGAACAATCAGCCCCAGCATTTT
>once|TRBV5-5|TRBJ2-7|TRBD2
CASSTYSGGPYEQYF
TGTGCCAGCAGCACCTATAGCGGGGGACCCTACGAGCAGTACTTC
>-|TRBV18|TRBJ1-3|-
CASSPSVSGNTIYF
TGTGCCAGCTCACCATCGGTCTCTGGAAACACCATATATTTT
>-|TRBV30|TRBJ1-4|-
CAWSPPAGKLFF
TGTGCCTGGAGTCCCCCCGCGGGGAAACTGTTTTTT
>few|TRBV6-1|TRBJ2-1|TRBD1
CASSRGQGKFF
TGTGCCAGCAGTCGTGGACAGGGAAAGTTCTTC
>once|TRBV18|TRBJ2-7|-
CASSPGGYEQYF
TGTGCCAGCTCACCCGGGGGCTACGAGCAGTACTTC
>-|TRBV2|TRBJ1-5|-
CASSTDQPQHF
TGTGCCAGCAGTACGGATCAGCCCCAGCATTTT
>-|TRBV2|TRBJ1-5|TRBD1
CASSLMDRADQPQHF
TGTGCCAGCAGTTTGATGGACAGGGCGGATCAGCCCCAGCATTTT
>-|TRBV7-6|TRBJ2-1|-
CASSLVVGQNSYNEQFF
TGTGCCAGCAGCTTAGTTGTCGGACAGAACTCCTACAATGAGCAGTTCTTC
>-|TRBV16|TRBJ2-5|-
CASSQSRETQYF
TGTGCCAGCAGCCAATCGCGAGAGACCCAGTACTTC
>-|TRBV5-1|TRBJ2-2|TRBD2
CASSLAGGHNTGELFF
TGCGCCAGCAGCTTAGCGGGGGGGCACAACACCGGGGAGCTGTTTTTT
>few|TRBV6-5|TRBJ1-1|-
CASIRGDWAEAFF
TGTGCCAGCATCCGCGGGGATTGGGCTGAAGCTTTCTTT
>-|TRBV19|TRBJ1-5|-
CASSMTTDSNQPQHF
TGTGCCAGTAGTATGACAACAGATAGCAATCAGCCCCAGCATTTT
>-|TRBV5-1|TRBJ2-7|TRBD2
CASSLAGLFYEQYF
TGCGCCAGCAGCTTGGCGGGACTATTCTACGAGCAGTACTTC
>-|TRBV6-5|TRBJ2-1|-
CASSPNSPSGEQFF
TGTGCCAGCAGCCCGAATAGCCCTTCGGGTGAGCAGTTCTTC
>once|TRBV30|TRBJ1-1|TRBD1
CAGRQGVNTEAFF
TGTGCCGGGAGACAGGGCGTGAACACTGAAGCTTTCTTT
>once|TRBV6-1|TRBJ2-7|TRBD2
CASSQALAAYEQYF
TGTGCCAGCAGCCAGGCACTAGCGGCCTACGAGCAGTACTTC
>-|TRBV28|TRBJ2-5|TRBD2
CASSFSGEDVETQYF
TGTGCCAGCAGTTTTAGCGGGGAGGATGTGGAGACCCAGTACTTC
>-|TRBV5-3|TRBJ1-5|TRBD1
CARRGDSDYSNQPQHF
TGTGCCAGAAGGGGGGACAGCGATTATAGCAATCAGCCCCAGCATTTT
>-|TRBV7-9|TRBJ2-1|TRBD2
CSSSLGAGGPYEQFF
TGTTCCAGCAGCTTAGGAGCGGGAGGGCCTTATGAGCAGTTCTTC
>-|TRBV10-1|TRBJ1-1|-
CASSESGIVEAFF
TGCGCCAGCAGTGAGTCCGGGATAGTTGAAGCTTTCTTT
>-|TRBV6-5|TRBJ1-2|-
CASRDFRVGGHGYTF
TGTGCCAGCAGAGACTTCCGGGTTGGTGGCCATGGCTACACCTTC
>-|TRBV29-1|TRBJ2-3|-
CSFQDKWGTDTQYF
TGCAGCTTCCAGGACAAGTGGGGCACAGATACGCAGTATTTT